Sequencing of this TCR beta chain was carried out in a study of Graves' ophthalmopathy and Graves' hyperthyroidism. The study amplified TCR beta CDR3 regions using RNA transcripts. First-round RT-PCR employed HTBI primers, with a second-round multiplex PCR after it. TCRdb analysed the multiplex PCR reads with MiXCR anew, one entry per CDR3 protein. The data hold hundreds of thousands of distinct CDR3 sequences, with 20% to 25% observed a single time. Participants with hyperthyroidism, aged 18 to 65, were newly diagnosed with under 2 months' duration. Diagnosis relied on clinical symptoms, serum thyroxine, TRAb, thyroid ultrasound and orbital computed tomography. Germline-derived CDR1 and CDR2 are MNHNS and SASEGT. The V gene end was trimmed by 7 bases and the J gene end by 4 bases; junction bases not matched to a gene: 11. The CDR3 sequence is 16 residues long.

This chain joins TRBV6-1 and TRBJ2-5, with 11 bases identical to TRBD2. Sequencing was done on a sample of peripheral blood. The TCR sequence derives from a woman between 18 and 29 years old with stable Graves' hyperthyroidism. Some clones in this sample may be carry-over from other donors' samples. As DNA, the CDR3 is TGTGCCAGCAACCCCGTAGCGGGAGGGGGGGGAGAGACCCAGTACTTC. Protein: CASNPVAGGGGETQYF.